This T cell receptor (beta chain) was observed in a study of blood T cell repertoires in COVID-19. Turning to the study itself: Acute and convalescent COVID-19 samples came from the United States, Italy and Spain. PBMCs, B-cell-depleted T cells, or T cells provided the cDNA or gDNA that made up the material.

In the authors' methods: Amplification of reference gene primers provided the estimated nucleated cell counts. Data came from immunoSEQ multiplex PCR; TCRdb stores just in-frame clones and leaves some out. For V, J and clone size, that table is used; D and trimming come from the DNA. The sample includes 200,000 to 250,000 clones, about 90% seen only once; the top ten take about 1.3%. This CDR3 spans 14 amino acids. V lost 11 bases to trimming and J lost 7 bases; unmatched junction nucleotides: 11. Germline V gene sequence: CDR1 MDHEN, CDR2 SYDVKM. The chain uses TRBV28 and TRBJ2-1; 10 nucleotides agree with TRBD2. Sequencing was carried out using peripheral blood. This TCR derives from a young man with acute or convalescent COVID-19. For the CDR3, the DNA is TGTGCCCACACCGGGACTAGCGAGGTAAATGAGCAGTTCTTC. Protein sequence: CAHTGTSEVNEQFF.